Detailed here is one T cell receptor beta chain. Antigen specificity is unknown. This record belongs to a study of blood T cells in healthy people across ages. Whole-study findings and limits: Donor CMV infection status was unknown, possibly confounding age-related changes in expanded clonotypes.

Trimming shortened V by 4 bases and J by 11 bases, and 14 bases separated the two germline ends. The CDR3 contains 12 residues. CDR1 MNHNY and CDR2 SVGAGI come from the germline V gene (reference sequence). A sample-barcoded 5' primer and a J-beta primer mix were used in a second PCR of roughly 7 to 12 cycles. Via MiXCR, TCRdb re-called the 5' RACE reads, giving one row per CDR3 protein. The sample lists 1.5 million to 2 million distinct CDR3 sequences; roughly 49% were seen once. The specimen sequenced was blood. The chain couples TRBV6-6 to TRBJ2-5; no clear D. The sequence derives from a woman in her forties in good health. Here the CDR3 DNA reads TGTGCCAGCAGTTCCCTCCGCACTGAGCAGTACTTC. Translated, it gives CASSSLRTEQYF.